What follows are 9 T cell receptor beta chains derived from one specimen sequenced in a study of blood T cells in healthy people across ages. A second 7 to 11 cycle PCR used barcoded and J-beta primers. TCRdb fed the 5' RACE reads into MiXCR, producing one record per CDR3 protein. The table has approximately 830,000 distinct CDR3 sequences, approximately 65% seen once; the top ten hold approximately 30%. The specimen sequenced was blood. Every receptor here comes from a man aged 25 to 40 in good health.

In this sample, this clonotype turned up once. An end of the junction differs from the germline gene, which may be a read error. The V and J genes are TRBV3-1 and TRBJ1-2, with 7 bases identical to TRBD1. Germline V gives CDR1 LGHDT, CDR2 YNNKEL (reference sequence). This CDR3 has 15 residues. CDR3 DNA: TGTGCCAGCGGCCAAGCGGACAGGTCTAACTATGGCTACACCTTC. Translating it yields CASGQADRSNYGYTF. The full variable domain, with the rest looked up from reference TRBV3-1 and TRBJ1-2, is DTAVSQTPKYLVTQMGNDKSIKCEQNLGHDTMYWYKQDSKKFLKIMFSYNNKELIINETVPNRFSPKSPDKAHLNLHINSLELGDSAVYFCASGQADRSNYGYTFGSGTRLTVV.

V is TRBV20-1 and J is TRBJ2-7; maybe TRBD1 (6 bases). V was pared by 3 bases and J by 6 bases, with 15 bases between. Germline V gene lookup returns CDR1 DFQATT and CDR2 SNEGSKA (reference sequence). The CDR3 loop spans 13 amino acids. Here the CDR3 reads CSASGPGQFEQYF. The CDR3 bases are TGCAGTGCTAGCGGCCCCGGACAGTTCGAGCAGTACTTC.

This sequence joins TRBV15 and TRBJ2-5, with D possibly being TRBD2 (5 bases). V gave up 0 bases and J gave up 4 bases, with 12 bases separating them. The CDR3 sequence is 15 residues long. Germline CDR1 is LNHNV and CDR2 is YYDKDF (reference sequence). The CDR3 sequence: CATSRDRNGGETQYF. The CDR3, as DNA: TGTGCCACCAGCAGAGATCGTAATGGAGGAGAGACCCAGTACTTC.

V usage is TRBV7-2 and J usage is TRBJ2-7; D is perhaps TRBD2 (9 bases). Trimming took 3 bases from V and 3 from J, leaving 15 bases between them. The CDR3 has 15 residues. In germline, CDR1 is SGHTA, CDR2 FQGNSA. The CDR3 coding sequence is TGTGCCAGCAGCTTTCTAGCGGGACAGGACTACGAGCAGTACTTC. Translating gives CASSFLAGQDYEQYF.

CDR3 protein: CSARDPGSSRTDTQYF. For the CDR3, the DNA is TGCAGTGCTAGAGATCCCGGGAGCTCCCGCACAGATACGCAGTATTTT. The J gene is TRBJ2-3, the V gene TRBV20-1; D may be TRBD2 (6 bases). The germline V gene has CDR1 DFQATT and CDR2 SNEGSKA (reference sequence). V lost 0 bases and J 1 base, leaving 14 bases between the germline ends. The CDR3 length is 16 residues.

This clonotype has a handful of counts. The chain is built from TRBV4-1 and TRBJ2-4; tentatively, D is TRBD1 (5 bases). Germline CDR1 is MGHRA and CDR2 is YSYEKL. This CDR3 spans 15 amino acids. V was shortened by 0 bases and J by 9 bases, with 15 bases between the two germline ends. DNA of the CDR3: TGCGCCAGCAGCCAAGATGGAGCAGGGTCAAGCATTCAGTACTTC. This translates into CASSQDGAGSSIQYF.

CDR3 nucleotides: TGCAGTGCTAGAGAGGACAGTCCCTACGAGCAGTTCTTC. Its translation: CSAREDSPYEQFF. The chain is built from TRBV20-1 and TRBJ2-1; TRBD1 might be the D (6 bases). Looked up from germline, CDR1 is DFQATT and CDR2 is SNEGSKA (reference sequence). CDR3 length equals 13 residues. Between the trimmed V and J ends, which lost 0 bases and 10 bases, there was a span of 13 bases.

This sequence joins TRBV24-1 and TRBJ2-1; 7 nucleotides align to TRBD1. This CDR3 has 16 residues. Germline CDR1 is KGHDR and CDR2 is SFDVKD. The V and J ends lost 3 bases and 0 bases, in that order; junction bases with no gene match: 4. The CDR3 sequence: CATSDAGTVSYNEQFF. CDR3 bases: TGTGCCACCAGTGATGCAGGGACAGTCTCCTACAATGAGCAGTTCTTC.

The V and J genes are TRBV6-6 and TRBJ2-7; D may be TRBD1 (6 bases). The DNA matches TRBJ2-5 better at its end, which makes the J call doubtful. CDR1 and CDR2 (germline): MNHNY, SVGAGI (reference sequence). The CDR3 has 15 amino acids. The CDR3 coding sequence is TGTGCCAGCAGTCCCGTAGGCAGGGGTAGGGTGACCCAGTACTTC. Encoded protein: CASSPVGRGRVTQYF.